The rows below give T cell receptor beta chains drawn from one sample of a study of blood T cell repertoires in COVID-19. Measured with immunoSEQ multiplex PCR; TCRdb has only the in-frame clones, and not every one. The data show 140,000 or so clones, under 90% seen once. Sequencing was carried out using peripheral blood. Receptor source: a man between 65 and 85 years old who had recovered from COVID-19. Each CDR3 is given with its conserved first and last residue. Fields, in order: CDR3 DNA, CDR3 protein, D gene, clone size, V gene, J gene. The D gene is left open where the match is weak. Clone size is stated in some rows and not others, as once, few, many or a class when expanded.

CDR3 DNA: TGTGCCAGCACCCCACAGGGGGTCGGCAATCAGCCCCAGCATTTT
CDR3 protein: CASTPQGVGNQPQHF
D gene: TRBD1
clone size: few
V gene: TRBV2
J gene: TRBJ1-5

CDR3 DNA: TGTGCCAGCAGCGTAGGAGGACAGGGTCGCGGAAACACCATATATTTT
CDR3 protein: CASSVGGQGRGNTIYF
D gene: TRBD1
clone size: NA
V gene: TRBV9
J gene: TRBJ1-3

CDR3 DNA: TGTGCCAGCAGCCCCAACAGGGTTCAAGAGACCCAGTACTTC
CDR3 protein: CASSPNRVQETQYF
D gene: NA
clone size: NA
V gene: TRBV7-2
J gene: TRBJ2-5

CDR3 DNA: TGTGCCAGCAGCCAAGAGGAGCTAGGAACAGATACGCAGTATTTT
CDR3 protein: CASSQEELGTDTQYF
D gene: NA
clone size: NA
V gene: TRBV3-1/TRBV3-2
J gene: TRBJ2-3

CDR3 DNA: TGTGCCAGCAGCCCCGGTGACAGGGGGCCTTACGAGCAGTACTTC
CDR3 protein: CASSPGDRGPYEQYF
D gene: TRBD1
clone size: NA
V gene: TRBV5-5
J gene: TRBJ2-7

CDR3 DNA: TGCGCCAGCAGCTTTCCCTCCGGGACAGGGCCACAAGAGCAGTACTTC
CDR3 protein: CASSFPSGTGPQEQYF
D gene: TRBD1
clone size: NA
V gene: TRBV5-1
J gene: TRBJ2-7

CDR3 DNA: TGCGCCAGCAGCACCGCCCGACAGGGAGCCCCTTACGAGCAGTACTTC
CDR3 protein: CASSTARQGAPYEQYF
D gene: TRBD1
clone size: NA
V gene: TRBV5-1
J gene: TRBJ2-7

CDR3 DNA: TGTGCCAGCAGCTTTATAGCAAGCACATACAATGAGCAGTTCTTC
CDR3 protein: CASSFIASTYNEQFF
D gene: NA
clone size: NA
V gene: TRBV7-2
J gene: TRBJ2-1

CDR3 DNA: TGTGCCAGCAGCTTGGCCCCTAGCGGCTACGAGCAGTACTTC
CDR3 protein: CASSLAPSGYEQYF
D gene: TRBD2
clone size: NA
V gene: TRBV5-4
J gene: TRBJ2-7

CDR3 DNA: TGTGCCAGCAGTTCCAACTCCGGGACAGGGGACTACGAGCAGTACTTC
CDR3 protein: CASSSNSGTGDYEQYF
D gene: TRBD1
clone size: NA
V gene: TRBV6-5
J gene: TRBJ2-7

CDR3 DNA: TGTGCCAGCAGTGGCGGCGGCGACTCTGGAAACACCATATATTTT
CDR3 protein: CASSGGGDSGNTIYF
D gene: NA
clone size: NA
V gene: TRBV2
J gene: TRBJ1-3

CDR3 DNA: TGTGCCAGCAGTTATGCGACAGGCCCCTACGAGCAGTACTTC
CDR3 protein: CASSYATGPYEQYF
D gene: NA
clone size: few
V gene: TRBV14
J gene: TRBJ2-7

CDR3 DNA: TGTGCCTGGGAAACAGGGGGCCCGGTCGGCTCACCCCTCCACTTT
CDR3 protein: CAWETGGPVGSPLHF
D gene: TRBD1
clone size: NA
V gene: TRBV30
J gene: TRBJ1-6

CDR3 DNA: TGTGCCAGCAGCCTTAGACAGGGGACAGATACGCAGTATTTT
CDR3 protein: CASSLRQGTDTQYF
D gene: TRBD1
clone size: NA
V gene: TRBV9
J gene: TRBJ2-3

CDR3 DNA: TGTGCCAGCAGTTCCCAGAGTCTGGGGAGCATTTACTTC
CDR3 protein: CASSSQSLGSIYF
D gene: NA
clone size: once
V gene: TRBV12-3/TRBV12-4
J gene: TRBJ2-7

CDR3 DNA: TGTGCCAGCAGTTACTCGTTCACACAGGGAGTCTCTGGGGCCAACGTCCTGACTTTC
CDR3 protein: CASSYSFTQGVSGANVLTF
D gene: NA
clone size: NA
V gene: TRBV6-2/TRBV6-3
J gene: TRBJ2-6

CDR3 DNA: TGTGCCAGCAGCCCCGGAGGCACAGATACGCAGTATTTT
CDR3 protein: CASSPGGTDTQYF
D gene: NA
clone size: NA
V gene: TRBV12-3/TRBV12-4
J gene: TRBJ2-3

CDR3 DNA: TGTGCCAGCAGCCAACAGGGACAGCCCCAGCATTTT
CDR3 protein: CASSQQGQPQHF
D gene: NA
clone size: NA
V gene: TRBV3-1/TRBV3-2
J gene: TRBJ1-5

CDR3 DNA: TGCGCCAGCAGTACAGGGGATGGGACCAAAAACATTCAGTACTTC
CDR3 protein: CASSTGDGTKNIQYF
D gene: TRBD1
clone size: NA
V gene: TRBV10-1
J gene: TRBJ2-4

CDR3 DNA: TGTGCCTGGGAGCAGGGGGCGGGAAGCAATCAGCCCCAGCATTTT
CDR3 protein: CAWEQGAGSNQPQHF
D gene: TRBD1
clone size: NA
V gene: TRBV30
J gene: TRBJ1-5

CDR3 DNA: TGTGCCAGCAGTAAGATGGACAGGGACAATCAGCCCCAGCATTTT
CDR3 protein: CASSKMDRDNQPQHF
D gene: TRBD1
clone size: NA
V gene: TRBV2
J gene: TRBJ1-5

CDR3 DNA: TGTGCCAGCAGCTTAGCTGGCAGGGGATATAATTCACCCCTCCACTTT
CDR3 protein: CASSLAGRGYNSPLHF
D gene: NA
clone size: NA
V gene: TRBV7-2
J gene: TRBJ1-6

CDR3 DNA: TGTGCCAGCACTCGACTAGCGGGAGATCTAGATACGCAGTATTTT
CDR3 protein: CASTRLAGDLDTQYF
D gene: TRBD2
clone size: once
V gene: TRBV13
J gene: TRBJ2-3

CDR3 DNA: TGCGCCAGCAGCCAAGATGTGGGCCAGACCTACGAGCAGTACTTC
CDR3 protein: CASSQDVGQTYEQYF
D gene: NA
clone size: NA
V gene: TRBV4-1
J gene: TRBJ2-7

CDR3 DNA: TGTGCCAGCAGTTTAGCGTTGACCTACGAGCAGTACTTC
CDR3 protein: CASSLALTYEQYF
D gene: NA
clone size: NA
V gene: TRBV28
J gene: TRBJ2-7

CDR3 DNA: TGCGCCAGCAGCTTGTTATACGGGACAGGGCGGGCGGAAGACTATGGCTACACCTTC
CDR3 protein: CASSLLYGTGRAEDYGYTF
D gene: TRBD1
clone size: once
V gene: TRBV5-1
J gene: TRBJ1-2

CDR3 DNA: TGCGCCAGCAGCTTGAGAGCAGCGGGAGGTCACGAGCAGTACTTC
CDR3 protein: CASSLRAAGGHEQYF
D gene: TRBD2
clone size: medium-sized
V gene: TRBV5-1
J gene: TRBJ2-7

CDR3 DNA: TGTGCCAGCAGCCGCCAGGGGTCCACTAGCACAGATACGCAGTATTTT
CDR3 protein: CASSRQGSTSTDTQYF
D gene: NA
clone size: NA
V gene: TRBV7-2
J gene: TRBJ2-3

CDR3 DNA: TGTGCCAGTAGTAGCCGGGACAGGGTCCCCATGGCTCCTGAAGCTTTCTTT
CDR3 protein: CASSSRDRVPMAPEAFF
D gene: TRBD1
clone size: few
V gene: TRBV19
J gene: TRBJ1-1

CDR3 DNA: TGTGCCAGTAAGCCCCGGGACAGCACAAACTATGGCTACACCTTC
CDR3 protein: CASKPRDSTNYGYTF
D gene: TRBD1
clone size: NA
V gene: TRBV19
J gene: TRBJ1-2

CDR3 DNA: TGTGCCAGCAGCGTAGGATTTAGCGGGAGCTACGAGCAGTACTTC
CDR3 protein: CASSVGFSGSYEQYF
D gene: TRBD2
clone size: NA
V gene: TRBV9
J gene: TRBJ2-7

CDR3 DNA: TGTGCCAGCAGCCCCCCGACTAGCGTTGGAGAGCAGTACTTC
CDR3 protein: CASSPPTSVGEQYF
D gene: TRBD2
clone size: NA
V gene: TRBV7-2
J gene: TRBJ2-7

CDR3 DNA: TGTGCCAGCAGCTTAAATCGACAGTCGAATCAGCCCCAGCATTTT
CDR3 protein: CASSLNRQSNQPQHF
D gene: NA
clone size: NA
V gene: TRBV11-2
J gene: TRBJ1-5

CDR3 DNA: TGTGCCATCAGTGAATTTTCCGGGAGGGCTCTCACCGGGGAGCTGTTTTTT
CDR3 protein: CAISEFSGRALTGELFF
D gene: TRBD2
clone size: NA
V gene: TRBV10-3
J gene: TRBJ2-2

CDR3 DNA: TGTGCCAGCAGAGGGGGAGACGCACGTCGGTACTTC
CDR3 protein: CASRGGDARRYF
D gene: NA
clone size: few
V gene: TRBV6-5
J gene: TRBJ2-7

CDR3 DNA: TGTGCCAGCAGTTTGAGTAGCGGGAGTGTCACCGGGGAGCTGTTTTTT
CDR3 protein: CASSLSSGSVTGELFF
D gene: TRBD2
clone size: NA
V gene: TRBV6-5
J gene: TRBJ2-2

CDR3 DNA: TGTGCCAGTAGTATGAGGACAGTGCCTTCTGGGGCCAACGTCCTGACTTTC
CDR3 protein: CASSMRTVPSGANVLTF
D gene: NA
clone size: NA
V gene: TRBV19
J gene: TRBJ2-6

CDR3 DNA: TGTGCCAGCTCAGAGACAGATGAAGCTTTCTTT
CDR3 protein: CASSETDEAFF
D gene: NA
clone size: NA
V gene: TRBV18
J gene: TRBJ1-1

CDR3 DNA: TGTGCCAGCAAGAATAGCGGGGGTTGGCAGTACTTC
CDR3 protein: CASKNSGGWQYF
D gene: TRBD2
clone size: NA
V gene: TRBV2
J gene: TRBJ2-7

CDR3 DNA: TGCGCCAGCAGCCAAGACCCGGTTAGCACAGATACGCAGTATTTT
CDR3 protein: CASSQDPVSTDTQYF
D gene: NA
clone size: NA
V gene: TRBV4-1
J gene: TRBJ2-3

CDR3 DNA: TGTGCCAGTAGGACAGGGCAACCGGAGACCCAGTACTTC
CDR3 protein: CASRTGQPETQYF
D gene: TRBD1
clone size: few
V gene: TRBV6-5
J gene: TRBJ2-5

CDR3 DNA: TGTGCCAGCACCCCGGGCTACGAGCAGTACTTC
CDR3 protein: CASTPGYEQYF
D gene: NA
clone size: few
V gene: TRBV11-2
J gene: TRBJ2-7

CDR3 DNA: TGTGCCAGTAGACCCGGAGCAGGGGGCCCAGATACGCAGTATTTT
CDR3 protein: CASRPGAGGPDTQYF
D gene: TRBD1
clone size: NA
V gene: TRBV19
J gene: TRBJ2-3

CDR3 DNA: TGTGCTAGTGGTTTGGGCTCGGGGACCCAGTACTTC
CDR3 protein: CASGLGSGTQYF
D gene: NA
clone size: NA
V gene: TRBV12-5
J gene: TRBJ2-5

CDR3 DNA: TGTGCCAGTAAACCGGGCAGGGTGAACACTGAAGCTTTCTTT
CDR3 protein: CASKPGRVNTEAFF
D gene: NA
clone size: NA
V gene: TRBV19
J gene: TRBJ1-1

CDR3 DNA: TGTGCCAGCAGTGAGGCAGGGGTTGGCGAGCAGTTCTTC
CDR3 protein: CASSEAGVGEQFF
D gene: NA
clone size: few
V gene: TRBV7-9
J gene: TRBJ2-1

CDR3 DNA: TGTGCCAGCAGACCAGCGGGAGACGAGCAGTACTTC
CDR3 protein: CASRPAGDEQYF
D gene: TRBD2
clone size: NA
V gene: TRBV6-1
J gene: TRBJ2-7

CDR3 DNA: TGCAGTGCTAGTCCGGCGGGCTACTACGAGCAGTACTTC
CDR3 protein: CSASPAGYYEQYF
D gene: NA
clone size: NA
V gene: TRBV20-1
J gene: TRBJ2-7

CDR3 DNA: TGTGCCAGCAGCCCAACGGACAGGCGTATGAACACTGAAGCTTTCTTT
CDR3 protein: CASSPTDRRMNTEAFF
D gene: TRBD1
clone size: NA
V gene: TRBV3-1/TRBV3-2
J gene: TRBJ1-1

CDR3 DNA: TGCGCCAGCAGTTTACGTCCACAGGGGTCCAAAATCCCGGGACTAGTTGACGAGCAGTACTTC
CDR3 protein: CASSLRPQGSKIPGLVDEQYF
D gene: NA
clone size: NA
V gene: TRBV5-1
J gene: TRBJ2-7

CDR3 DNA: TGTGCCAGCAGCTTAGGCACAGGGAGCTCCTACAATGAGCAGTTCTTC
CDR3 protein: CASSLGTGSSYNEQFF
D gene: NA
clone size: once
V gene: TRBV13
J gene: TRBJ2-1

CDR3 DNA: TGTGCCAGCACTGCCGGGGGGGAAAAACTGTTTTTT
CDR3 protein: CASTAGGEKLFF
D gene: NA
clone size: NA
V gene: TRBV12-3/TRBV12-4
J gene: TRBJ1-4

CDR3 DNA: TGTGCCATCAGTGAGAGAGACAGGTATTATAGCAATCAGCCCCAGCATTTT
CDR3 protein: CAISERDRYYSNQPQHF
D gene: NA
clone size: NA
V gene: TRBV10-3
J gene: TRBJ1-5

CDR3 DNA: TGTGCCAGCAGTTTATTCAACTCCTACGAGCAGTACTTC
CDR3 protein: CASSLFNSYEQYF
D gene: NA
clone size: NA
V gene: TRBV27
J gene: TRBJ2-7